Following are 7 T cell receptor beta chains from one sample sequenced in a study of blood T cell repertoires in COVID-19. The assay was immunoSEQ multiplex PCR, and TCRdb's table has in-frame clones only and misses some. The data hold a few hundred thousand clones, with 90% observed a single time. Material: PBMCs or T cells enriched from blood (not recorded which). All receptors derive from a woman younger than 30 with acute COVID-19.

The chain joins TRBV6-8 to TRBJ1-5; 7 nucleotides line up with TRBD1. The CDR3 loop spans 16 amino acids. V lost 6 bases to trimming and J lost 3 bases; unmatched junction nucleotides: 11. Germline CDR1 and CDR2: MNHGY and SAAAGT. The CDR3 region has the DNA TGTGCCAGCAGCCCACACAGGGGAGGTGACAATCAGCCCCAGCATTTT. Translation: CASSPHRGGDNQPQHF.

This clone was seen a handful of times. This sequence joins TRBV6-1 and TRBJ1-4; D remains ambiguous. The germline V and J ends were trimmed by 0 bases and 8 bases, with 16 bases remaining between them. Germline-derived CDR1 and CDR2 are MNHNS and SASEGT. This CDR3 region has 16 residues. CDR3: CASSEALFADEEKLFF. Here the CDR3 DNA reads TGTGCCAGCAGTGAAGCGTTGTTTGCTGATGAGGAAAAACTGTTTTTT.

The chain has TRBV6-5 and TRBJ1-3, with D perhaps matching TRBD1 (5 bases). The V gene's germline CDR1 is MNHEY and CDR2 SVGAGI. The CDR3 runs to 16 residues. The V end lost 0 bases, the J end lost 3 bases, and 12 bases lay between the germline ends. CDR3 loop: CASSYSQQGGGNTIYF. The CDR3 nucleotides are TGTGCCAGCAGTTACTCTCAGCAGGGAGGTGGAAACACCATATATTTT.

The chain is built from TRBV27 and TRBJ1-2, with 7 bases that match TRBD1. Germline assignment: CDR1 MNHEY and CDR2 SMNVEV (reference sequence). J gave up 0 bases and V 4 bases, and 5 bases lay outside the gene matches. This CDR3 contains 15 residues. This CDR3 reads CASSSGTAANYGYTF. The CDR3 nucleotides are TGTGCCAGCAGTTCCGGGACAGCCGCTAACTATGGCTACACCTTC.

The chain recombines TRBV2 with TRBJ1-1, with a weak D call TRBD1 (5 bases). The CDR3 runs to 13 residues. V was pared by 3 bases and J by 8 bases, with 13 bases between. Germline CDR1 reads SNHLY; CDR2 reads FYNNEI. The CDR3 here is CASSDFWGGEAFF. In DNA form, the CDR3 reads TGTGCCAGCAGTGACTTTTGGGGGGGAGAAGCTTTCTTT.

V and J are TRBV30 and TRBJ2-1; weak D call: TRBD2 (6 bases). Trimming cost V 3 bases and J 0 bases, with 15 bases left between them. CDR3 length: 16 residues. From germline, CDR1 is GTSNPN and CDR2 SVGIG (reference sequence). The CDR3: CAWSDPGLSSYNEQFF. DNA of the CDR3: TGTGCCTGGAGCGACCCGGGACTCAGCTCCTACAATGAGCAGTTCTTC.

The chain links TRBV19 to TRBJ2-5, with 10 bases lining up with TRBD2. V was clipped by 10 bases and J by 3 bases; unmatched bases: 11. Germline V gene sequence: CDR1 LNHDA, CDR2 SQIVND (reference sequence). This CDR3 comprises 15 residues. CDR3: CATKPGLALEETQYF. The CDR3 DNA is TGTGCCACCAAACCGGGACTAGCGCTTGAAGAGACCCAGTACTTC.